This TCR beta chain comes out of a study of somatic mutations in cytotoxic T cells in rheumatoid arthritis. In regard to this clone: Its matching antigen is unknown.

The CDR3 runs 15 residues. J was trimmed by 6 bases and V by 2 bases; bases with no gene match: 7. CDR1 SGHVT and CDR2 SQSDAQ come from the germline V gene. Generated by immunoSEQ multiplex PCR, the TCRdb table keeps only in-frame clones and is missing some. This sample has 8,000 to 11,000 clones, with over 75% found just once. Findings and caveats of the study: Rising age went with increasing CD8+ clonality in rheumatoid arthritis patients; healthy controls showed no such increase. TRBV07 showed slight underrepresentation in rheumatoid arthritis patients, unadjusted for multiple comparisons.

Healthy control status was assigned to blood donors, whose median age was about 59 years (range about 20-75) and of whom more than 45% were female. Each population, CD4+ and CD8+ cells, was isolated by positive magnetic bead selection and checked for purity by flow cytometry. This sequence was found in a woman between 50 and 59 years old in good health. What was sequenced was CD8+ T cells sorted from blood. The gene calls are TRBV7-4 and TRBJ1-5; 7 bases agree with TRBD1. In DNA form, the CDR3 reads TGTGCCAGCAGCTTATTACAGGGGCCTTCTCAGCCCCAGCATTTT. Encoded protein: CASSLLQGPSQPQHF.